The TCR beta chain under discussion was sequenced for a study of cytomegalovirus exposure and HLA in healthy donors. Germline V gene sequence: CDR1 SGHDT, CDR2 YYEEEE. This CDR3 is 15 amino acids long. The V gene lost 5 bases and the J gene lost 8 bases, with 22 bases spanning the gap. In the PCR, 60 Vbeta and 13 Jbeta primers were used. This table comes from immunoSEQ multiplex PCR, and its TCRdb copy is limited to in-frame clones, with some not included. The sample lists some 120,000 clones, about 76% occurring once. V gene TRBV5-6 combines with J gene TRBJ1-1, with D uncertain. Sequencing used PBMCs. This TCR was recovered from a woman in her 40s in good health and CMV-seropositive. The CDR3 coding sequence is TGTGCCAGCAGTGATCCCCTTAGGCGGCAGCCAGAAGCTTTCTTT. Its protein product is CASSDPLRRQPEAFF.